This TCR beta chain was obtained from a study of blood T cell repertoires in COVID-19 (dated by TCRdb to 2019 to 2021). Describing the broader study: The collaborator samples originated in the United States, Italy and Spain and spanned the acute and convalescent phases of COVID-19. HLA class I and class II types, where available, came from metadata supplied by the sample provider rather than from assay-based typing. Samples came from the ongoing ImmuneRACE study (first 160 participants) plus 1,254 subjects from 6 global collaborators. The dataset comprised deeply sampled blood TCRbeta repertoires from subjects exposed to, actively infected with, or recovered from COVID-19. The sample metadata nearly always contained a de-identified subject ID, COVID-19 status, age in years and sex. The repertoires were made available in a free public database intended to serve as a resource for research on the immune response to SARS-CoV-2. The prospective study material was composed of cDNA or gDNA derived from T cells, B-cell-depleted T cells, or PBMCs.

Enrolling through a virtual design, the prospective study's participants ranged in age from roughly 18 to 95 years and lived across roughly 23 United States geographic areas. In the prospective study, cohorts were assigned on the basis of participant-reported clinical history obtained from a screening survey and a study questionnaire. ImmuneRACE Cohort 3 recovered participants were defined by two consecutive negative NP/OP PCR tests, healthcare professional clearance, or symptom resolution. Mobile phlebotomists in the prospective study collected whole blood, serum and a nasopharyngeal or oropharyngeal swab from every participant. Participants in the prospective study had the option to provide additional blood draws and questionnaires over a 2-month period. Blood samples from the prospective study were shipped frozen or at room temperature prior to DNA extraction. What the authors observed across the whole study: The quantity of clinical and demographic metadata differed by source and by participant and was supplied without curation.

The immunoSEQ Assay, a bias-controlled multiplex PCR, was used to amplify TCRbeta CDR3 regions from genomic DNA. Processing in the source paper ran as follows. Within the assay, amplification of reference gene primers was used to estimate how many nucleated cells each sample contained. To quantify the absolute abundance of each unique TCRbeta CDR3 rearrangement, sequence reads were collapsed and filtered. For each sample, productive Simpson clonality was calculated as the square root of Simpson's diversity index across productive rearrangements. This immuneACCESS table, as held by TCRdb, lists in-frame sequences with V and J called but not all clones. Of the missing ones, under half trace to an unresolved V gene in checked studies; the others have no known cause. From that table come the V and J calls and clone size; the DNA was used to work out D and trimming. The sample table records under 200,000 clones; approximately 80% of these occur just once. Of the sample, under 15% falls within the top ten clones.

The CDR3 numbers 14 residues from cysteine through phenylalanine. The DNA shown is the 42-base CDR3, in frame from base 1. The germline V gene sets CDR1 to SGHRS and CDR2 to YFSETQ. The junction shows trimming of 0 bases on V and 2 bases on J, plus 9 bases between the germline ends. In the case of this clone: Its antigen has not been determined. Nothing much larger sits one base from this clone, and base qualities are not available.

The chain is encoded by TRBV5-1 joined to TRBJ2-7, and TRBD2 may be the D gene, going by 6 matching bases. The receptor was derived from a woman aged 55-69 years who had recovered from COVID-19. Sequencing used PBMCs or T cells enriched from blood (not recorded which). The nucleotides are TGCGCCAGCAGCTTGGAGGGCGGGACCTACGAGCAGTACTTC. Its protein product is CASSLEGGTYEQYF.